A single sample gave rise to the 18 T cell receptor beta chains below, sequenced in a study of blood T cell repertoires in COVID-19. The repertoire was sequenced with immunoSEQ multiplex PCR; TCRdb's copy has only in-frame clones and lacks some. The table shows 220,000 or so clones, with around 85% occurring only once. The sequenced material came from PBMCs or T cells enriched from blood (not recorded which). The receptors were sampled from a woman between 35 and 50 years old with acute COVID-19.

The gene calls are TRBV20-1 and TRBJ1-3; a weak D match, TRBD1 (6 bases). The CDR3 loop spans 11 amino acids. The germline V and J ends were trimmed by 6 bases and 12 bases, with 15 bases remaining between them. Germline-derived CDR1 and CDR2 are DFQATT and SNEGSKA (reference sequence). CDR3 DNA sequence: TGCAGTGCCGAAATACGGGACAACATATATTTT. Its translation: CSAEIRDNIYF.

This rearrangement joins TRBV6-5 to TRBJ2-1; unclear D gene. Germline V gene data show CDR1 as MNHEY and CDR2 as SVGAGI. The CDR3 spans 14 residues. The V end lost 6 bases, the J end lost 5 bases, and 14 bases lay between the germline ends. CDR3 protein: CASSLLESDNEQFF. The DNA for the CDR3 is TGTGCCAGCAGCCTCCTAGAATCGGACAATGAGCAGTTCTTC.

The chain joins TRBV28 to TRBJ1-2, with 7 bases aligning to TRBD1. This CDR3 spans 15 amino acids. With 6 bases clipped from V and 6 bases from J, the junction kept 13 bases outside the gene matches. Germline values: CDR1 MDHEN, CDR2 SYDVKM. CDR3 in DNA: TGTGCCAGCAGGGAAACTGACAGGGTAGCGAATGGCTACACCTTC. Translation gives CASRETDRVANGYTF.

V gene TRBV4-2 combines with J gene TRBJ2-2; TRBD2 aligns across 16 bases. This CDR3 contains 19 residues. Germline loops: CDR1 LGHNA, CDR2 YNFKEQ. The junction had 5 bases not matched to a gene; V was cut back by 4 bases and J by 0 bases. CDR3: CASSPGTSGGAANTGELFF. The DNA of the CDR3 is TGTGCCAGCAGCCCCGGGACTAGCGGGGGGGCCGCGAACACCGGGGAGCTGTTTTTT.

V usage is TRBV27 and J usage is TRBJ2-7; 10 positions match TRBD2. This CDR3 spans 13 amino acids. Looked up from germline, CDR1 is MNHEY and CDR2 is SMNVEV (reference sequence). V gave up 5 bases and J gave up 3 bases; unmatched junction bases: 1. The CDR3 spells CASSLAGVYEQYF. The CDR3 bases are TGTGCCAGCAGTCTAGCGGGAGTCTACGAGCAGTACTTC.

The sample holds one count of this clone. The chain couples TRBV10-1 to TRBJ2-1; tentatively, D is TRBD2 (5 bases). Germline lookup yields CDR1 WNHNN and CDR2 SYGVQD (reference sequence). The CDR3 extends over 15 amino acids. The V end lost 0 bases, the J end lost 4 bases, and 10 bases lay between the germline ends. CDR3 coding DNA: TGCGCCAGCAGTGAGTCGAGGGCGGGTTACAATGAGCAGTTCTTC. Translating it yields CASSESRAGYNEQFF.

V gene TRBV6-1 combines with J gene TRBJ2-2; tentative D call: TRBD2 (5 bases). CDR3 size: 13 residues. V dropped 8 bases and J dropped 5 bases, with 12 bases sitting between them. Germline values: CDR1 MNHNS, CDR2 SASEGT. CDR3: CASQALETGELFF. The CDR3, as DNA: TGTGCCAGCCAAGCACTAGAAACCGGGGAGCTGTTTTTT.

The chain joins TRBV18 to TRBJ2-7; 7 nucleotides align to TRBD1. The V and J ends lost 6 bases and 4 bases, in that order; junction bases with no gene match: 9. CDR1 and CDR2 (germline): KGHSH, LQKENI. This CDR3 contains 14 residues. This CDR3 reads CASSPRRGLYEQYF. The CDR3 coding sequence is TGTGCCAGCTCGCCCAGAAGGGGGCTATACGAGCAGTACTTC.

V is TRBV7-2 and J is TRBJ2-7; no firm D call. The CDR3 is 15 residues long. The germline V gene encodes CDR1 SGHTA and CDR2 FQGNSA. Deletions cut 2 bases from V and 1 base from J, with 12 bases between. The CDR3 sequence: CASSLRVGNSYEQYF. The CDR3 bases are TGTGCCAGCAGCTTACGGGTCGGAAATTCCTACGAGCAGTACTTC.

The CDR3 nucleotides are TGTGCCAGTAGTATAGGGTTACAGGGGGCGACGAGCAATCAGCCCCAGCATTTT. Its protein is CASSIGLQGATSNQPQHF. The chain joins TRBV19 to TRBJ1-5, with TRBD1 matching over 9 bases. Trimming removed 1 base from V and 1 base from J; junction bases left unmatched: 8. This CDR3 is 18 amino acids long. The V gene's germline CDR1 is LNHDA and CDR2 SQIVND (reference sequence).

The J gene is TRBJ1-4, the V gene TRBV7-8; 8 nucleotides line up with TRBD1. The junction had 7 bases not matched to a gene; V was cut back by 5 bases and J by 5 bases. The CDR3 runs to 15 residues. The V gene's germline CDR1 is SGHVS and CDR2 FQNEAQ. The CDR3 DNA is TGTGCCAGCAGCCTAAACAGGGGGAAAAATGAAAAACTGTTTTTT. Translation: CASSLNRGKNEKLFF.

The genes are TRBV11-2 and TRBJ2-2; 11 nucleotides line up with TRBD2. With 0 bases clipped from V and 3 bases from J, the junction kept 3 bases outside the gene matches. CDR3 size: 17 residues. Germline CDR1 reads SGHAT; CDR2 reads FQNNGV. The CDR3 DNA sequence: TGTGCCAGCAGCTTAGAACTAGCGGGGGCTTACACCGGGGAGCTGTTTTTT. Amino acids: CASSLELAGAYTGELFF.

The chain couples TRBV6-2 or TRBV6-3 to TRBJ2-1, with 8 bases fitting TRBD1. Germline V CDR1 and CDR2: MNHEY, SVGEGT. This CDR3 has 15 residues. Trimming at V came to 5 bases and at J to 7 bases, leaving 10 bases not matched to a gene. This chain's CDR3 is CASSRTGTGGNEQFF. The DNA of the CDR3 is TGTGCCAGCAGTAGAACCGGGACAGGAGGGAATGAGCAGTTCTTC.

The gene calls are TRBV5-4 and TRBJ2-7, with D maybe TRBD1 (6 bases). The V and J ends lost 6 bases and 6 bases respectively, with 22 bases between them. CDR1 is SGHNT, CDR2 YYREEE, per germline (reference sequence). The CDR3 length is 15 residues. CDR3 DNA sequence: TGTGCCAGCACCAAAAGGGGGTTCTCCCCTTCCGAGCAGTACTTC. It encodes CASTKRGFSPSEQYF.

The chain joins TRBV12-3 or TRBV12-4 to TRBJ1-1; D gene uncertain. The CDR3 has 12 residues. Trimming cost V 6 bases and J 5 bases, with 10 bases left between them. CDR3 protein: CASSPAGTEAFF. For the CDR3, the DNA is TGTGCCAGCAGCCCCGCGGGGACTGAAGCTTTCTTT.

CDR3 in amino acids: CASSLNTFQETQYF. DNA of the CDR3: TGTGCCAGCAGCTTAAACACCTTCCAAGAGACCCAGTACTTC. The J gene is TRBJ2-5, the V gene TRBV7-2; no definite D call. Trimming removed 2 bases from V and 1 base from J, with 8 bases in between. Germline loops: CDR1 SGHTA, CDR2 FQGNSA. This CDR3 has 14 amino acids.

The chain recombines TRBV9 with TRBJ1-1; a weak D match, TRBD1 (5 bases). The germline V gene has CDR1 SGDLS and CDR2 YYNGEE. V shed 0 bases and J shed 2 bases, with 11 bases lying between them. There are 15 residues in the CDR3. The CDR3 DNA follows: TGTGCCAGCAGCGTAGAGGCAGGGCCTAACACTGAAGCTTTCTTT. Translation gives CASSVEAGPNTEAFF.

The chain joins TRBV18 to TRBJ2-3, with TRBD1 matching 7 bases. This CDR3 region has 15 residues. CDR1 KGHSH and CDR2 LQKENI come from the germline V gene. V shed 7 bases, J shed 3 bases, and the junction held 10 bases outside the gene matches. CDR3 sequence reads: CASLQGQKLTDTQYF. The CDR3 coding sequence is TGTGCCAGCTTACAGGGACAGAAACTTACAGATACGCAGTATTTT. Full variable domain (missing parts from reference TRBV18 and TRBJ2-3): NAGVMQNPRHLVRRRGQEARLRCSPMKGHSHVYWYRQLPEEGLKFMVYLQKENIIDESGMPKERFSAEFPKEGPSILRIQQVVRGDSAAYFCASLQGQKLTDTQYFGPGTRLTVL.